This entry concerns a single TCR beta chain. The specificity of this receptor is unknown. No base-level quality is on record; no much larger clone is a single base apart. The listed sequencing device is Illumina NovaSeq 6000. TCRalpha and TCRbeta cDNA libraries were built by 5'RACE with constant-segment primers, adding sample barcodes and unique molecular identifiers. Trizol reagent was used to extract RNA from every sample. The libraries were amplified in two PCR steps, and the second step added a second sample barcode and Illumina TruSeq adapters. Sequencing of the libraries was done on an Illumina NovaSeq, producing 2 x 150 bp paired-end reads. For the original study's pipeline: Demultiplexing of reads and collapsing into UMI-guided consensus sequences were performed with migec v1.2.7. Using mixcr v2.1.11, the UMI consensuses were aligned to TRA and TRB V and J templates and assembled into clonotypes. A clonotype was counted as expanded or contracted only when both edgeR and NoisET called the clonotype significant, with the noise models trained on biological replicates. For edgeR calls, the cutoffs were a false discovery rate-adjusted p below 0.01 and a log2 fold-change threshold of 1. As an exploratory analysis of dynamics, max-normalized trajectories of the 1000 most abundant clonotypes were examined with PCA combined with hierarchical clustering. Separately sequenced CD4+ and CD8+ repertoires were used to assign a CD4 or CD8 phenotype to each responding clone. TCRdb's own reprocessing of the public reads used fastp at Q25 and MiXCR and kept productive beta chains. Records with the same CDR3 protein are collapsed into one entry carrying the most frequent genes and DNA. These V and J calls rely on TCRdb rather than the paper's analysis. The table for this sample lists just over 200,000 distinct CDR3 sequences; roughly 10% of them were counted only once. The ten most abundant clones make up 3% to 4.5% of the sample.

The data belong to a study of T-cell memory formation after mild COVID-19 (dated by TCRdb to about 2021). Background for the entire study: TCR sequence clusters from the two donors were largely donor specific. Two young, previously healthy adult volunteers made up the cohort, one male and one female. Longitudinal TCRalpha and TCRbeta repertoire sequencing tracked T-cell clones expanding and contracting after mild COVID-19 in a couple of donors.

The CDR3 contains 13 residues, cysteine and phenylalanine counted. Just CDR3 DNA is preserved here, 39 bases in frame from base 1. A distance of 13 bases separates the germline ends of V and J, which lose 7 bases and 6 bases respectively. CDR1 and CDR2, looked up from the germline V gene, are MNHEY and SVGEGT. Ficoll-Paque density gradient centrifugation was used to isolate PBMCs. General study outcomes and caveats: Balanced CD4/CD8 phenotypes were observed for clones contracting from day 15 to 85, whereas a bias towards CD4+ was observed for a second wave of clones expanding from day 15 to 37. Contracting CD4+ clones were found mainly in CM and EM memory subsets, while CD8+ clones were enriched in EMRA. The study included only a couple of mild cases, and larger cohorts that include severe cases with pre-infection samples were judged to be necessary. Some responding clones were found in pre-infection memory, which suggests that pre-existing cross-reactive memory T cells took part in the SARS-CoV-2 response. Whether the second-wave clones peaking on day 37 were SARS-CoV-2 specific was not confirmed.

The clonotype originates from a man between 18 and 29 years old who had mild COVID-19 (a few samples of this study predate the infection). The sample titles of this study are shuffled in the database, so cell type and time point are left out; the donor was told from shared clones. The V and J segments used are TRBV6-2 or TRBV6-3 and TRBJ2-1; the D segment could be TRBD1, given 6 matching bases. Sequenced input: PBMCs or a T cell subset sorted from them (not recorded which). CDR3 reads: CASKGTGRNEQFF. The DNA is TGTGCCAGCAAGGGTACAGGGCGCAATGAGCAGTTCTTC.